This T cell receptor (beta chain) was profiled in a study of T-cell reconstitution after alpha-beta-depleted transplantation in children. The germline gives CDR1 LNHDA, CDR2 SQIVND (reference sequence). This CDR3 comprises 14 residues. Trimming removed 8 bases at V and 2 bases at J, with 14 bases between. Study-wide results and caveats: The study traced high day-60 TCRbeta diversity in some patients to surviving recipient T cells and thymic progenitors. At one year after transplant, newly produced T cells mostly accounted for T-cell counts and diversity. Reported findings indicate that, about two months after transplant, alpha-beta T cells came from several hundred expanded clones, which were derived from non-depleted graft cells.

Regarding this clonotype: Its antigen is unidentified.

As it was prepared, the TCRbeta library received unique molecular identifiers. MiXCR, run by TCRdb on the PCR reads, gives a single entry per CDR3 protein. The repertoire holds roughly 570,000 distinct CDR3 sequences, with 25% to 30% as singletons. This TCR was sampled from a boy younger than two with Wiskott-Aldrich syndrome, due to receive a stem cell transplant. Sequencing used PBMCs, obtained before TCRalphabeta/CD19-depleted stem cell transplant. The chain carries TRBV19 and TRBJ2-3; maybe TRBD2 (5 bases). This CDR3 reads CASRGRAVTDTQYF. The CDR3 DNA sequence: TGTGCCAGTCGGGGAAGGGCGGTCACAGATACGCAGTATTTT.